Below are 2 T cell receptor beta chains sequenced from a single sample in a study of shared T cell receptors in the human thymus. Produced via immunoSEQ multiplex PCR; TCRdb's table is partial and in-frame only. Among 630,000 or so clones listed, roughly 86% were seen once. This same sample was also taken into another study, of human thymus T cells.

Material for sequencing was thymocytes. The receptor set was obtained from a boy in the first two years of life with a congenital heart defect.

This chain joins TRBV14 and TRBJ2-7, with 8 bases lining up with TRBD1. V dropped 4 bases and J dropped 5; count of bases not matched to a gene: 7. Germline lookup yields CDR1 SGHDN and CDR2 FVKESK. The CDR3 is 14 residues long. CDR3: CASSPGTGKNEQYF. The CDR3 coding sequence is TGTGCCAGCAGCCCAGGGACAGGCAAGAACGAGCAGTACTTC.

The CDR3 spells CASSQPRTSGYEQYF. Here the CDR3 DNA reads TGCGCCAGCAGCCAACCCCGGACTAGCGGTTACGAGCAGTACTTC. The rearrangement joins TRBV4-1 to TRBJ2-7; 10 nucleotides agree with TRBD2. The CDR3 runs to 15 residues. With V trimmed by 2 bases and J by 4 bases, 5 bases remained unmatched. The germline V gene has CDR1 MGHRA and CDR2 YSYEKL.